This TCR beta chain was observed in a study of blood T cell repertoires in COVID-19. The overall study: Sites in the United States, Italy and Spain provided acute and convalescent COVID-19 samples. PBMCs, B-cell-depleted T cells, or T cells were the source of the cDNA or gDNA that made up the material.

Germline CDR1 and CDR2: MNHEY and SVGAGI. Trimming shortened V by 3 bases and J by 0 bases, and 12 bases separated the two germline ends. The CDR3 spans 16 residues. Per the original data handling: For nucleated cells, counts were estimated from reference gene primer amplification. Produced via immunoSEQ multiplex PCR; TCRdb's table is partial and in-frame only. The DNA gave D and trimming, while V, J and clone size come from that table. The data contain 140,000 to 150,000 clones, approximately 86% of them singletons. The clonotype originates from a woman aged 35 to 49 with active or convalescent COVID-19. Sample: peripheral blood. The J gene is TRBJ1-3, the V gene TRBV6-5; possibly TRBD1 for D (5 bases). CDR3 loop: CASSYVEGSSGNTIYF. Here the CDR3 DNA reads TGTGCCAGCAGTTATGTGGAGGGGAGCTCTGGAAACACCATATATTTT.